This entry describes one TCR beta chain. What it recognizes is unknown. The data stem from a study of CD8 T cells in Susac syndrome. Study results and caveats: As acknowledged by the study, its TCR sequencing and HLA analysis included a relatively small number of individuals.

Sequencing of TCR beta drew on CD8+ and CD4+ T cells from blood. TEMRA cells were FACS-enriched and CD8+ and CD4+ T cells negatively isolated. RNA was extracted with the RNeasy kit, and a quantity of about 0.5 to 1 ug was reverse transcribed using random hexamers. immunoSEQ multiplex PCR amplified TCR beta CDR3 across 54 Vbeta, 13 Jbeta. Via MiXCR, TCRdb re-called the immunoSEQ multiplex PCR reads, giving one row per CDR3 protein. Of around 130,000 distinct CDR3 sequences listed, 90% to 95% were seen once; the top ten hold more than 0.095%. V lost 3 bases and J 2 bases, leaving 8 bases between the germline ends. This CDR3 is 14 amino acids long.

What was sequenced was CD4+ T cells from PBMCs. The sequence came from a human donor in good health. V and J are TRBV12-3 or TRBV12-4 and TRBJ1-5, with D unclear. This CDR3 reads CASSFTGGNQPQHF. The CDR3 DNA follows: TGTGCCAGCAGTTTTACTGGAGGCAATCAGCCCCAGCATTTT.